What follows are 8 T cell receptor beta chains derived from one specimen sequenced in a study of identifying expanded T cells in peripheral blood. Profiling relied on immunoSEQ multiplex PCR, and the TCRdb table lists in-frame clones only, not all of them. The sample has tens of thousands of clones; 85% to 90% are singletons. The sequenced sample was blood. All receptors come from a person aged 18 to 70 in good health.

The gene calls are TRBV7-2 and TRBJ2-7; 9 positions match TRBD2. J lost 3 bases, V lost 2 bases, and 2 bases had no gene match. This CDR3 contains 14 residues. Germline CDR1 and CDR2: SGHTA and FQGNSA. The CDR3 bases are TGTGCCAGCAGCTTACTAGCGGGACTCTACGAGCAGTACTTC. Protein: CASSLLAGLYEQYF.

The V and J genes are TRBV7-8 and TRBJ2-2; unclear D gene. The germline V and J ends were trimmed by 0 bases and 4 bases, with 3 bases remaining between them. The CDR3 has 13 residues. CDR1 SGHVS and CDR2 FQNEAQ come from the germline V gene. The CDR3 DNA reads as TGTGCCAGCAGCTTAGCGGCCACCGGGGAGCTGTTTTTT. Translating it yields CASSLAATGELFF.

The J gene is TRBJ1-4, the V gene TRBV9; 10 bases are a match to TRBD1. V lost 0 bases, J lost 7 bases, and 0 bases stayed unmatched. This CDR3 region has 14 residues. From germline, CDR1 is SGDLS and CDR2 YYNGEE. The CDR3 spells CASSVGDRGEKLFF. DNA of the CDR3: TGTGCCAGCAGCGTAGGGGACAGGGGTGAAAAACTGTTTTTT. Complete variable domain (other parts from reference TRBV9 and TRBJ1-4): DSGVTQTPKHLITATGQRVTLRCSPRSGDLSVYWYQQSLDQGLQFLIQYYNGEERAKGNILERFSAQQFPDLHSELNLSSLELGDSALYFCASSVGDRGEKLFFGSGTQLSVL.

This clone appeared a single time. The CDR3 sequence is CASSLKTRYEQYF. CDR3 nucleotides: TGTGCCAGCAGCTTAAAGACTAGATACGAGCAGTACTTC. The rearrangement uses TRBV11-2 and TRBJ2-7, with a possible D match to TRBD2 (6 bases). CDR1 is SGHAT, CDR2 FQNNGV, per germline. The CDR3 consists of 13 residues. Trimming stripped 2 bases from V and 4 bases from J, with 9 bases between.

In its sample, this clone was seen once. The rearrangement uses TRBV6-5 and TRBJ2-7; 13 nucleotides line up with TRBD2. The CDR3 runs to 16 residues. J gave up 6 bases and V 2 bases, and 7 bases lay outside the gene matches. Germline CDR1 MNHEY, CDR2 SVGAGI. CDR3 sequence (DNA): TGTGCCAGCAGTTACGGCATTGGACTAGCGGGGGTCGAGCAGTACTTC. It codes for CASSYGIGLAGVEQYF.

The DNA of the CDR3 is TGTGCCACCAGCAGAGATGCGAACGAGCAGTACTTC. Translating it yields CATSRDANEQYF. The chain has TRBV15 and TRBJ2-7; D call uncertain. V was clipped by 0 bases and J by 5 bases, with 5 bases between them. CDR3 size: 12 residues. The V gene's germline CDR1 is LNHNV and CDR2 YYDKDF (reference sequence).

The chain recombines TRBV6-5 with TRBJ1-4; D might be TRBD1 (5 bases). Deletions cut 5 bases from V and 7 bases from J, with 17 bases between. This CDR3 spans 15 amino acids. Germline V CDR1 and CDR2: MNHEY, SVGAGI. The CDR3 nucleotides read TGTGCCAGCAGTCAGGGCAGCCTGACGGGTGAAAAACTGTTTTTT. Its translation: CASSQGSLTGEKLFF.

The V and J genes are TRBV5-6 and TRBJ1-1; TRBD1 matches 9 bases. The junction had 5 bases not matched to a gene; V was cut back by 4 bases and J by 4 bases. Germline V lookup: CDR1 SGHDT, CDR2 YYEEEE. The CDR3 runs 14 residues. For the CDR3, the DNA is TGTGCCAGCAGCAATACAGGGGGCTCCACTGAAGCTTTCTTT. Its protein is CASSNTGGSTEAFF.